This T cell receptor beta chain appears in the sequencing data of a study of sequential checkpoint blockade in melanoma (dated by TCRdb to the late 2010s). Study-wide context: Using 1:1 randomization, the trial assigned patients either to first-line nivolumab followed by ipilimumab (arm A) or to ipilimumab followed by nivolumab (arm B). For about 22 patients, matched tumor biopsies were taken both before treatment and at week 13, after single-agent nivolumab (arm A) or ipilimumab (arm B). Maintenance nivolumab came after each of the two trial sequences. Roughly 80% of the matched pre- and post-treatment tumor biopsy pairs came from the same lesion. DNA from about a hundred pretreatment melanoma tumor samples underwent TCRbeta immunosequencing.

Trimming costs V 0 bases and J 2 bases, and their ends lie 12 bases apart. Spanning cysteine to phenylalanine, the CDR3 consists of 15 amino acids. Just CDR3 DNA is preserved here, 45 bases in frame from base 1. Sequences SGHRS (CDR1) and YFSETQ (CDR2) are obtained from the germline V gene. Beyond this particular receptor, the publication reports: Small sample sizes and reduced statistical power limited the analyses of tumor T-cell fraction within each arm. In the nivolumab-first arm (arm A), an association was found between pretreatment tumor TIL clonality and response (P = .04). Achieving clinical benefit was about 30 times more likely for patients whose tumor T-cell fraction and clonality increased by week 13. The model for predicting response that combines TCR metrics with mutation burden needs to be validated in larger, independent patient cohorts. Tumor T-cell fraction and clonality were correlated with PD-L1 staining and CD8+ T-cell counts, but not with mutational load.

Worth noting for this clone: Its antigen is still unknown. Base-call qualities are not available, and no considerably larger clone is one nucleotide away.

TCRbeta CDR3 regions were immunosequenced from genomic DNA with the immunoSEQ Assay. Before high-throughput sequencing, the genomic DNA was amplified using bias-controlled multiplex PCR. The published analysis was carried out like this. To quantify the absolute abundance of each unique TCRbeta CDR3 region, the sequences were collapsed and filtered. Clonality, defined as 1 minus Pielou's evenness, was calculated using only productive rearrangements. To compute tumor T-cell fraction, TCRbeta template counts were normalized to usable DNA, with usable DNA estimated from several housekeeping genes. A previously published method was used to identify clones whose frequencies were significantly greater in on-treatment samples than in baseline samples. TCRdb took over this immuneACCESS table, retaining in-frame rearrangements with V and J assigned. Such tables are incomplete; in checked studies, under half of the missing clones stem from an unresolved V gene, and the remainder is unexplained. V, J and clone size derive from that table, while D and trimming were established from the DNA sequence. The sample contains approximately 4,900 clones, approximately 20% of them found a single time. 8.6% of the sample is held by the ten biggest clonotypes.

The sample's treatment or condition label, decoded: randomized to nivolumab then ipilimumab (arm A) or the reverse (arm B). Prior DNA-damaging chemotherapy had not been received by any trial patient. The samples were obtained from melanoma patients enrolled in CheckMate 064, an open-label, randomized phase II trial testing sequential checkpoint blockade. Tumor TCR sequencing used genomic DNA from formalin-fixed paraffin-embedded (FFPE) tissue samples. This receptor chain uses TRBV5-1 and TRBJ2-7; TRBD2 is perhaps the D gene, given 5 matching bases. This specimen consisted of tumor tissue (inferred from file names), obtained from a patient given nivolumab and ipilimumab in sequence. The clonotype was recovered from a human donor with melanoma. Here is the DNA: TGCGCCAGCAGCTTGGGGGAGTTGACAACCTACGAGCAGTACTTC. Translated, it reads CASSLGELTTYEQYF. The CDR3 plus the reference TRBV5-1 and TRBJ2-7 genes for the other parts give the full variable domain: KAGVTQTPRYLIKTRGQQVTLSCSPISGHRSVSWYQQTPGQGLQFLFEYFSETQRNKGNFPGRFSGRQFSNSRSEMNVSTLELGDSALYLCASSLGELTTYEQYFGPGTRLTVT.